The 6 T cell receptor beta chains listed next were all sequenced from one sample in a study of blood T cells in healthy people across ages. Through a sample-barcoded 5' primer and a J-beta primer mix, a second PCR was run for 7 to 11 cycles. TCRdb re-derived calls from the 5' RACE reads in MiXCR, one entry per CDR3 protein. The sample shows about 930,000 distinct CDR3 sequences, under 35% of them seen only once. In addition, the sample was reused for a study of T cells of mothers and their children.

The specimen was blood. Receptor source: a woman in her thirties or forties in good health.

This clonotype was counted between two and nine times. The J gene is TRBJ1-6, the V gene TRBV5-1, with unresolved D. Trimming cost V 0 bases and J 9 bases, with 13 bases left between them. The CDR3 runs 15 residues. Germline values: CDR1 SGHRS, CDR2 YFSETQ. The CDR3 sequence: CASSLDNSKSSPLHF. In nucleotides, the CDR3 is TGCGCCAGCAGCTTGGATAACAGTAAAAGTTCACCCCTCCACTTT.

The V and J genes are TRBV2 and TRBJ2-1; either TRBD1 or TRBD2 may supply D (5 bases each). This CDR3 has 14 residues. The V end was cut by 6 bases, the J end by 7 bases, with 16 bases between. In germline, CDR1 is SNHLY, CDR2 FYNNEI. The CDR3 sequence is CASRTPEGPNEQFF. CDR3 bases: TGTGCCAGCAGGACACCCGAGGGGCCAAATGAGCAGTTCTTC.

This clonotype was detected a few times. One end of the junction fails to match germline, which may point to a read error. The genes are TRBV12-3 or TRBV12-4 and TRBJ2-7; no clear D gene. The CDR3 loop spans 15 amino acids. The CDR3 DNA reads TGTGCCAGCAGTCCCAGTCCTCCAACTTCCTACGGGCAGTACTTC. It translates to CASSPSPPTSYGQYF.

The chain's CDR3 is CASSQDGTGNYGYTF. CDR3 bases: TGTGCCAGCAGCCAAGATGGGACAGGCAACTATGGCTACACCTTC. V is TRBV3-1 and J is TRBJ1-2; 8 positions agree with TRBD1. The ends lost 0 bases at V and 2 bases at J; junction bases unmatched: 2. This CDR3 is 15 amino acids long. From germline, CDR1 is LGHDT and CDR2 YNNKEL (reference sequence).

In the case of this clonotype: A much larger clone lies a single base off, so this may be a read error. V gene TRBV12-3 or TRBV12-4 combines with J gene TRBJ1-2; 10 bases map to TRBD1. The CDR3 runs 17 residues. The junction had 9 bases not matched to a gene; V was cut back by 3 bases and J by 2 bases. The CDR3 spells CASSFSTGTGDNYGYTF. CDR3 nucleotides: TGTGCCAGCAGTTTCTCGACCGGGACAGGGGACAACTATGGCTACACCTTC.

This chain joins TRBV9 and TRBJ2-1, with 9 nucleotides matching TRBD2. This CDR3 has 16 residues. The germline V gene encodes CDR1 SGDLS and CDR2 YYNGEE. The V and J ends lost 4 bases and 4 bases, in that order; junction bases with no gene match: 9. This CDR3 is CASSPIAGVTYNEQFF. CDR3 nucleotides: TGTGCCAGCAGCCCCATAGCGGGAGTAACGTACAATGAGCAGTTCTTC.